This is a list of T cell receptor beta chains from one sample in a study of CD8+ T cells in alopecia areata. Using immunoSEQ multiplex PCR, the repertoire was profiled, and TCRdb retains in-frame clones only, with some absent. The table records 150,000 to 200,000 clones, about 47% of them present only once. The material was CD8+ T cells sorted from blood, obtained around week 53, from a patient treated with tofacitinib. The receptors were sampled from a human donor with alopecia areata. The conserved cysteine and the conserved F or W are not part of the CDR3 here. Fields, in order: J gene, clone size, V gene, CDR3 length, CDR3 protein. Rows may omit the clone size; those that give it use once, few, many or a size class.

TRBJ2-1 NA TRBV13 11 ASSGETYNEQF
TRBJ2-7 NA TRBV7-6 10 ASSPGGYEQY
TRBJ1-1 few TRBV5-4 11 ASSFDRGAEAF
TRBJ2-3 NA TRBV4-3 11 ASSQVPADTQY
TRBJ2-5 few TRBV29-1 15 SVPTWDRGALQETQY
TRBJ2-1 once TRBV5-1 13 ASSPTSGGYNEQF
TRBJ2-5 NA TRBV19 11 ASSRDREETQY
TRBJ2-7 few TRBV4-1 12 ASSQEARGHEQY
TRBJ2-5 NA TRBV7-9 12 ASSLAPGAETQY
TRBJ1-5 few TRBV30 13 AWSSPGVGNQPQH
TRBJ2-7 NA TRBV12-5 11 ASGLGEDWEQY
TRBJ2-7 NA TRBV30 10 AWSRVRDEQY
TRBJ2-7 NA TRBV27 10 ASRDSAYEQY
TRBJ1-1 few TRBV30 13 AWSVRGRSKTEAF